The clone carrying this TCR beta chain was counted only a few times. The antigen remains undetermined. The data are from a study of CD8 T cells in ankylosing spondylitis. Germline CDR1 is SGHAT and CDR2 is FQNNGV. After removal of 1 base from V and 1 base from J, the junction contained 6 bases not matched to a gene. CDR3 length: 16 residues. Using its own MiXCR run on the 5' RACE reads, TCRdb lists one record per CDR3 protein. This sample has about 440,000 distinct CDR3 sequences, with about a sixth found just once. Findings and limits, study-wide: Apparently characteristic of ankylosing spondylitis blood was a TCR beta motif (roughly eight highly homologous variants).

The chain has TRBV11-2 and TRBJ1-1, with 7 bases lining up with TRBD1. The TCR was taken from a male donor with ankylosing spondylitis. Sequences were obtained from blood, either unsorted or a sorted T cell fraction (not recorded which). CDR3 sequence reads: CASSLGPQGGNTEAFF. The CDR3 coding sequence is TGTGCCAGCAGCTTAGGGCCCCAGGGGGGGAACACTGAAGCTTTCTTT.